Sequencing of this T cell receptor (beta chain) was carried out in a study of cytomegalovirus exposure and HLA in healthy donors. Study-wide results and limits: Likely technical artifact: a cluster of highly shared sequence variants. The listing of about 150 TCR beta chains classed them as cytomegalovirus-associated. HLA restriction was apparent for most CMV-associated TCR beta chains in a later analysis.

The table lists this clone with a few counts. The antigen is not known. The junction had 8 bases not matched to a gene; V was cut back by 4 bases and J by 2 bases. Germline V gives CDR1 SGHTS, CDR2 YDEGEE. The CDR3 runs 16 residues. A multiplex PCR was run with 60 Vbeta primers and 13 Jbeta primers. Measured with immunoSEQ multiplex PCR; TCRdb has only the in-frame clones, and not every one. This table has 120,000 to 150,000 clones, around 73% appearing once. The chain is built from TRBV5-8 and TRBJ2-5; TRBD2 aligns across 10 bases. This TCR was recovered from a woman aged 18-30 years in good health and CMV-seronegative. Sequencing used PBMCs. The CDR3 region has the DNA TGTGCCAGCAGCGGGATCCTAGCGGGAGAACAAGAGACCCAGTACTTC. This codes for CASSGILAGEQETQYF. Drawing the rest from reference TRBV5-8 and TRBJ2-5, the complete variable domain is EAGVTQSPTHLIKTRGQQATLRCSPISGHTSVYWYQQALGLGLQFLLWYDEGEERNRGNFPPRFSGRQFPNYSSELNVNALELEDSALYLCASSGILAGEQETQYFGPGTRLLVL.